These 3 T cell receptor beta chains share one sample of origin, sequenced in a study of OX40 agonist ivuxolimab in advanced cancers. The library was generated by the immunoSEQ multiplex PCR assay. The immuneACCESS repertoire file appears here via TCRdb, limited to in-frame rearrangements. These files lack a portion of the clones; in checked studies, under half of the deficit traces to unresolved V genes, and the cause of the others is not known. This sample comprises nearly 85,000 clones, around 86% of them detected only once. 2% of the sample belongs to the ten largest clones. The sample in question was CD4+ or CD8+ T cells sorted from blood, obtained in a trial of the OX40 agonist ivuxolimab. These receptors all stem from an adult with an advanced solid tumor such as melanoma, head and neck, liver or kidney cancer.

This chain uses TRBV30 with TRBJ2-1; TRBD2 matches 9 bases. The CDR3 is made up of 15 amino acids. CDR1 and CDR2 from the germline V gene are GTSNPN and SVGIG (reference sequence). Losses at the gene ends were 0 bases for V and 6 bases for J; bases not matched to a gene: 6. In DNA form, the CDR3 reads TGTGCCTGGAGTGTGGGGCTAGCGGGGCCCAATGAGCAGTTCTTC. It specifies CAWSVGLAGPNEQFF.

This chain connects TRBV2 to TRBJ2-1, with D possibly TRBD2 on 5 matching bases. The CDR3 has 13 amino acids. Trimming pared 5 bases from V and 4 bases from J, leaving 9 bases between. CDR1 and CDR2 (germline): SNHLY, FYNNEI. Written as DNA, the CDR3 is TGTGCCAGCAGTAGCGGAACTTACAATGAGCAGTTCTTC. Translation gives CASSSGTYNEQFF.

V usage is TRBV7-9 and J usage is TRBJ2-3; 7 bases align to TRBD2. The CDR3 is 16 amino acids. J lost 2 bases, V lost 5 bases, and 10 bases had no gene match. Germline V lookup: CDR1 SEHNR, CDR2 FQNEAQ (reference sequence). CDR3 sequence: CASSPSLATSTDTQYF. DNA of the CDR3: TGTGCCAGCAGCCCCTCACTAGCGACTTCCACAGATACGCAGTATTTT.